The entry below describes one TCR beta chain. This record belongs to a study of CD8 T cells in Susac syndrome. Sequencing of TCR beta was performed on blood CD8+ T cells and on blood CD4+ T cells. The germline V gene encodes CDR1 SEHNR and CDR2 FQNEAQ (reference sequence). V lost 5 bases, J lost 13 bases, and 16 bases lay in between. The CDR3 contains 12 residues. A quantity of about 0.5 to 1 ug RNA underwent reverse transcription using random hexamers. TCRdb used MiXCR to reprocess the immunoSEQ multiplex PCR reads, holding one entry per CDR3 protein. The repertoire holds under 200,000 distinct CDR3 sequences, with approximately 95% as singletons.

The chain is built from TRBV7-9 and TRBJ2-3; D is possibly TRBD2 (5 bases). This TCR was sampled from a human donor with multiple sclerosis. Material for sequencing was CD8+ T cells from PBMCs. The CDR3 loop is CASSVGLTEEYF. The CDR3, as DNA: TGTGCCAGCAGCGTGGGTCTCACGGAGGAGTATTTT.